Listed below are T cell receptor beta chains from one sample, sequenced in a study of T cell changes during pregnancy in multiple sclerosis. Profiling relied on immunoSEQ multiplex PCR, and the TCRdb table lists in-frame clones only, not all of them. Among under 110,000 clones listed, 80% to 95% were seen once. This material consisted of peripheral blood, taken in the second trimester of pregnancy. Every receptor here comes from a female donor with multiple sclerosis, enrolled in a pregnancy study. CDR3s leave out the opening cysteine and the closing phenylalanine or tryptophan. Each record gives: V gene, clone size, CDR3 protein. Clone size is shown for a subset of rows, as once, few, many or a class of expanded clone.

TRBV2 once ASSPFISTDTQY
TRBV7-8 NA ASSLAPGGLNTEAF
TRBV15 NA ASRGVVAGGQF
TRBV20-1 NA SARRVETQY
TRBV19 once ASSIFRWVGEYNEQF
TRBV6-5 NA ASRPTRFNEQF
TRBV5-4 few ASSYAGVGEF
TRBV13 once ASSLVGLAQNTGELF
TRBV28 NA ASSPSRNEQF
TRBV9 NA ASSVGEGRSSYEQY
TRBV2 NA ASSAALAGRSSYEQY
TRBV6-5 NA ASRTLGGNYGYT
TRBV9 NA ASSVAPSMNEQY
TRBV19 NA ASSSLSRQDGELF
TRBV27 NA ASSLIAGVLHEQY
TRBV7-2 few ASSLRQGSNTEAF
TRBV4-2 NA ASSRARGTDTQY
TRBV29-1 NA SVLRGGNTEAF
TRBV14 NA ASSQGQNTEAF
TRBV2 NA ASSDSELAGSTDTQY
TRBV27 NA ASSFTPTTEAF
TRBV5-1 NA ASREGPGNEQY
TRBV28 NA ASSSTHRGGSEQY
TRBV4-1 NA ASSQTDAQGGRAEQY
TRBV13 NA ASSSFAQGGVPGELF
TRBV27 NA ASSRDRDEKLF
TRBV19 NA ASSTTGTSGSYEQY
TRBV5-1 NA ASSLARDRNTEAF
TRBV27 NA ASSLGQGYYEQY
TRBV5-4 NA ASSPPPSGVYNEQF
TRBV4-3 NA ASSQAINSLKKEW
TRBV2 NA ASSEASGQRGNTIY
TRBV11-1 NA ASSLGQSYEQY
TRBV27 NA ASSTGTHEQF
TRBV6-5 NA ASNLLTGDEAF
TRBV7-7 NA ASSSQLADNEQF
TRBV9 NA ASSVSDNEQF
TRBV14 NA ASSQDLGDYNEQF
TRBV28 NA ASSFSGRTEQF
TRBV18 NA ASSPPGREETQY
TRBV25-1 NA ASSAAGGNEQF
TRBV11-1 once ASSLGWELGEQY
TRBV23-1 NA ASSQVRVEMYEQY
TRBV6-5 NA ATVPGPNSPLH
TRBV29-1 few SVEGDRTNYGYT
TRBV9 NA ASSALAGGPGEQY
TRBV9 NA ASSPEGSNQPQH
TRBV5-5 NA ASSLASGSYEQY
TRBV5-1 large ASSPDRETQY
TRBV7-3 NA ASSTSMNTEAF
TRBV5-6 NA ASSYGADSTR
TRBV5-6 NA ASSLEAPHNEQF
TRBV2 NA ASSVLEAKNIQY
TRBV7-9 NA ASSQLARGEQY
TRBV6-5 once ASSYSFQGNYEQY
TRBV28 NA ASRGTEVGEKLF
TRBV4-1 NA ASSQELAGGLDTQY
TRBV6-5 NA ASSLSGTYEQY
TRBV30 NA AWLLAGVEQY
TRBV27 NA ASSLMGQVPFDYGYT